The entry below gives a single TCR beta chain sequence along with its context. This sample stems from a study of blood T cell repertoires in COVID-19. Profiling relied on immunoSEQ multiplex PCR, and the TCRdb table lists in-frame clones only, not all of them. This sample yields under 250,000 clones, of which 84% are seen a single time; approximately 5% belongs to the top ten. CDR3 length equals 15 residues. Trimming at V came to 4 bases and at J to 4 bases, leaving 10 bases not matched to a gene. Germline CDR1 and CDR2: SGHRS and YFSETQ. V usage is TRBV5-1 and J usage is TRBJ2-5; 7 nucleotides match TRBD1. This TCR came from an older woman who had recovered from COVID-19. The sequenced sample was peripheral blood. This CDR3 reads CASSLLNRGAETQYF. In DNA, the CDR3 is TGCGCCAGCAGCCTACTAAACAGGGGAGCAGAGACCCAGTACTTC. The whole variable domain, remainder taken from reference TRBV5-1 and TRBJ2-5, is KAGVTQTPRYLIKTRGQQVTLSCSPISGHRSVSWYQQTPGQGLQFLFEYFSETQRNKGNFPGRFSGRQFSNSRSEMNVSTLELGDSALYLCASSLLNRGAETQYFGPGTRLLVL.